Each of the 5 T cell receptor beta chains below was sequenced from the same sample in a study of T cell responses to AZD1222 COVID-19 vaccine. TCRdb keeps only in-frame clones here, not all; method: immunoSEQ multiplex PCR. The data show under 150,000 clones, approximately 89% seen once. This specimen consisted of peripheral blood, obtained on day 0 of AZD1222 vaccination. The receptors shown here come from an adult in good health.

The chain joins TRBV12-3 or TRBV12-4 to TRBJ2-3, with D possibly called TRBD1 or TRBD2 (5 bases each). The CDR3 runs to 13 residues. V was clipped by 5 bases and J by 6 bases, with 12 bases between them. CDR3 region: CASSLGTSDTQYF. The CDR3 region has the DNA TGTGCCAGCAGTCTCGGGACCTCCGATACGCAGTATTTT.

The chain uses TRBV15 and TRBJ2-1; tentative D call: TRBD1 (6 bases). The CDR3 loop spans 14 amino acids. The ends were cut back, 4 bases at V and 1 base at J, with 8 bases in the middle. Germline loops: CDR1 LNHNV, CDR2 YYDKDF (reference sequence). As DNA, the CDR3 is TGTGCCACCAGCAAAAGGGGGTCCTACAATGAGCAGTTCTTC. It codes for CATSKRGSYNEQFF.

The J gene is TRBJ1-6, the V gene TRBV6-5; the match to TRBD1 covers 8 bases. The CDR3 consists of 13 residues. After removal of 8 bases from V and 9 bases from J, the junction contained 6 bases not matched to a gene. From germline, CDR1 is MNHEY and CDR2 SVGAGI. This CDR3 is CASSAGGLSPLHF. Here the CDR3 DNA reads TGTGCCAGCTCAGCAGGGGGCCTTTCACCCCTCCACTTT.

The chain combines TRBV12-3 or TRBV12-4 with TRBJ1-2; D might be TRBD1 (5 bases). The CDR3 extends over 12 amino acids. The V end was cut by 7 bases, the J end by 7 bases, with 13 bases between. In DNA form, the CDR3 reads TGTGCCAGCAACGCGGCGGGGGGTGGCTACACCTTC. Protein: CASNAAGGGYTF.

The chain uses TRBV3-1 (or the pseudogene TRBV3-2) and TRBJ2-2, with TRBD2 as a possible D gene (6 bases). The germline V gene encodes CDR1 LGHDT and CDR2 YNNKEL (reference sequence). CDR3 size: 18 residues. V was pared by 2 bases and J by 4 bases, with 20 bases between. CDR3 loop: CASSQPPPGPGGTGELFF. CDR3 in DNA: TGTGCCAGCAGCCAACCCCCTCCAGGCCCCGGGGGCACCGGGGAGCTGTTTTTT.